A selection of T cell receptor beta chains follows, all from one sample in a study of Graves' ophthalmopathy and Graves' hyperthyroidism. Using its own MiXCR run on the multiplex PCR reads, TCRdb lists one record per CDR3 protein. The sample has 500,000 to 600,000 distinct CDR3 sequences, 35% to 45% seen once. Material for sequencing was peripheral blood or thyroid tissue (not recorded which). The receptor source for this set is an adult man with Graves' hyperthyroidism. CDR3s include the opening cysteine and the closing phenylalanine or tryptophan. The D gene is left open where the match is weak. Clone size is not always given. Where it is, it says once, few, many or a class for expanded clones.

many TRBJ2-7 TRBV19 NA TGTGCCAGTAGTAACCCCCTACAGGGCTCCTACGAGCAGTACTTC CASSNPLQGSYEQYF
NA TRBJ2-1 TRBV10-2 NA TGCGCCAGCTTCGGTGGGTTGAATGAGCAGTTCTTC CASFGGLNEQFF
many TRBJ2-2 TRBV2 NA TGTGCCAGCAGTTGGTCCTCGGGGGGCCACACCGGGGAGCTGTTTTTT CASSWSSGGHTGELFF
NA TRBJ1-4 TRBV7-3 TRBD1 TGTGCCAGCAGCTACTCCGGGACAGCGGATGAAAAACTGTTTTTT CASSYSGTADEKLFF
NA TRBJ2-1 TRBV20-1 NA TGCAGTGCTAGAGGTGGGGGGAATAATGAGCAGTTCTTC CSARGGGNNEQFF
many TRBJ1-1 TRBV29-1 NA TGCAGCGTTGAGTGGGGAAACACTGAAGCTTTCTTT CSVEWGNTEAFF
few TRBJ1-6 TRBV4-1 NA TGCGCCAGCAGCCAAGATTATTCACCCCTCCACTTT CASSQDYSPLHF
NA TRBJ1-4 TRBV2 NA TGTGCCAGCAGTGAATATACAGGGCGAAAACTGTTTTTT CASSEYTGRKLFF
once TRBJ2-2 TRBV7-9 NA TGTGCCAGCAGCTTAAGGGCTCTAGGCGGGAAGCTGTTTTTT CASSLRALGGKLFF
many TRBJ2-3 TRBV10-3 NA TGTGCCATCAGTGCCGGGAGGGGGCGCGGCACAGATACGCAGTATTTT CAISAGRGRGTDTQYF
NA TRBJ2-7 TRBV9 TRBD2 TGTGCCAGCAGTCATAATAAGGGACTAGCGGGAGGCGAGCAGTACTTC CASSHNKGLAGGEQYF
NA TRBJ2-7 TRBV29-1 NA TGCAGCGTGAACGACAGCTCCTATGAGCAGTACTTC CSVNDSSYEQYF
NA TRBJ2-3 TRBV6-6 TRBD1 TGTGCCAGCAATAACCAGGGGGCCGCAGATACGCAGTATTTT CASNNQGAADTQYF
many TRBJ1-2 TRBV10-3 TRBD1 TGTGCCATCAGTGAGTCGGACAGGGGGCAAGATGGCTACACCTTC CAISESDRGQDGYTF
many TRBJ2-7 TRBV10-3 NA TGTGCCATCAGTGAGCCCGGGACAAGCTACGAGCAGTACTTC CAISEPGTSYEQYF
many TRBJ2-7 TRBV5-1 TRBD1 TGCGCCAGCAGCTTACAGGGGGCAGACTACGAGCAGTACTTC CASSLQGADYEQYF
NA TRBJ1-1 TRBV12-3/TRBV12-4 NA TGTGCCAGCGCTCGGGGGGGAGCTTTCTTT CASARGGAFF
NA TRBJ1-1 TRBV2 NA TGTGCCAGCAGTCCTGAATATTATGACACTGAAGCTTTCTTT CASSPEYYDTEAFF
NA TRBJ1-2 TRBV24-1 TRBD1 TGTGCCACCAGTGATTCACGGACAGGGGGCGCCTATGGCTACACCTTC CATSDSRTGGAYGYTF
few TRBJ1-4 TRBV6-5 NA TGTGCCAGCAGTTACGACGGTAATGAAAAACTGTTTTTT CASSYDGNEKLFF
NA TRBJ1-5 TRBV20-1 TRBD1 TGCAGTGCTAATACCGGGACAGGGGGCAATCAGCCCCAGCATTTT CSANTGTGGNQPQHF
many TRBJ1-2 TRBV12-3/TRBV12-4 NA TGTGCCAGCAGTTTACGGGGAGCAGCTAACTATGGCTACACCTTC CASSLRGAANYGYTF
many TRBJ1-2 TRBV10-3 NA TGTGCCATCAGGGGTCTAGGCCTTCACTATGGCTACACCTTC CAIRGLGLHYGYTF
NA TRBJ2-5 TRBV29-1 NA TGCAGCTTATCCTTGGGGGCAGAGACCCAGTACTTC CSLSLGAETQYF
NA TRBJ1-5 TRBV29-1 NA TGCAGCGTACAGGGAAATCAGCCCCAGCATTTT CSVQGNQPQHF
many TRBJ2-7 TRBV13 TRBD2 TGTGCCAGCAGCCCCCGGGGTAGCGGGAGCTACGAGCAGTACTTC CASSPRGSGSYEQYF